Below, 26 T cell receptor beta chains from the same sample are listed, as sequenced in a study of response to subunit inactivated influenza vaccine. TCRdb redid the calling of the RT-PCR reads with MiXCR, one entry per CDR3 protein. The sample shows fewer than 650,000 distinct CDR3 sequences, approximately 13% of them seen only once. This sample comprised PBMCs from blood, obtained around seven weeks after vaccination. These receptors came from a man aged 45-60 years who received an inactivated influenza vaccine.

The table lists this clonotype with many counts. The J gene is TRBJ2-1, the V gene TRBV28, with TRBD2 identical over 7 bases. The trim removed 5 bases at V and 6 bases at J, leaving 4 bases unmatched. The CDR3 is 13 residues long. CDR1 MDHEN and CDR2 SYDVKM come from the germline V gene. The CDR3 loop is CASSQTSPNEQFF. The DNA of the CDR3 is TGTGCCAGCAGTCAGACTAGCCCCAATGAGCAGTTCTTC. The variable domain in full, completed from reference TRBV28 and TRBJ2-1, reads DVKVTQSSRYLVKRTGEKVFLECVQDMDHENMFWYRQDPGLGLRLIYFSYDVKMKEKGDIPEGYSVSREKKERFSLILESASTNQTSMYLCASSQTSPNEQFFGPGTRLTVL.

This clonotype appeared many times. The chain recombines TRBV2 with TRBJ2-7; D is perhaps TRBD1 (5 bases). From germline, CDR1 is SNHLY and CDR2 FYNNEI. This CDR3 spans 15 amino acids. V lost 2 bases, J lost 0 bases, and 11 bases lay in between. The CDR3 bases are TGTGCCAGCAGTGAACAGGGATGGGGCTCCTACGAGCAGTACTTC. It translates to CASSEQGWGSYEQYF.

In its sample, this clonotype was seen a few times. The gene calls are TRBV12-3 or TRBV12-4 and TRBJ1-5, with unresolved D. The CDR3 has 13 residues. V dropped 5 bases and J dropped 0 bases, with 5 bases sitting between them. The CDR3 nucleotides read TGTGCCAGCAGTCACAATAGCAATCAGCCCCAGCATTTT. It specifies CASSHNSNQPQHF.

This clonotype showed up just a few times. This CDR3 reads CASSVGQPINEKLFF. As DNA, the CDR3 is TGCGCCAGCAGCGTCGGACAGCCAATTAATGAAAAACTGTTTTTT. The chain combines TRBV5-1 with TRBJ1-4, with D possibly matching TRBD1 (6 bases). The germline CDR1 and CDR2 sequences are SGHRS and YFSETQ. The CDR3 contains 15 residues. With 4 bases removed from V and 4 bases from J, the gap between germline ends came to 14 bases.

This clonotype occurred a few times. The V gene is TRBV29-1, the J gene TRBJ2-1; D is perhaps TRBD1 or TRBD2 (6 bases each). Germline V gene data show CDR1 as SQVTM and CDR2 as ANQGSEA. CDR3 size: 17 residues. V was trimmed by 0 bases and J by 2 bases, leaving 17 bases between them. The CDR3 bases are TGCAGCGTTGAAGATGAATTTGGGGGGCTGGCCTACAATGAGCAGTTCTTC. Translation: CSVEDEFGGLAYNEQFF.

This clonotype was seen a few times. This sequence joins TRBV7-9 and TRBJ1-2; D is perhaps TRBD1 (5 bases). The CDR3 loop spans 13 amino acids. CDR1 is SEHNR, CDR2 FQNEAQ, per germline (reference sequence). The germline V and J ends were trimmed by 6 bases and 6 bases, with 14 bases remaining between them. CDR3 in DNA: TGTGCCAGCAGGCGATCAGGGTCAGATGGCTACACCTTC. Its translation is CASRRSGSDGYTF. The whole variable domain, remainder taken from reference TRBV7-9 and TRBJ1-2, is DTGVSQNPRHKITKRGQNVTFRCDPISEHNRLYWYRQTLGQGPEFLTYFQNEAQLEKSRLLSDRFSAERPKGSFSTLEIQRTEQGDSAMYLCASRRSGSDGYTFGSGTRLTVV.

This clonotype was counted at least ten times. DNA for the CDR3: TGCAGTGCTCAGGGGGGGCTAGCGGGGGATACTTACGAGCAGTACTTC. Amino acid sequence: CSAQGGLAGDTYEQYF. The rearrangement joins TRBV20-1 to TRBJ2-7; 10 nucleotides agree with TRBD2. The CDR3 runs to 16 residues. The V and J ends lost 5 bases and 4 bases, in that order; junction bases with no gene match: 14. CDR1 and CDR2 from the germline V gene are DFQATT and SNEGSKA (reference sequence).

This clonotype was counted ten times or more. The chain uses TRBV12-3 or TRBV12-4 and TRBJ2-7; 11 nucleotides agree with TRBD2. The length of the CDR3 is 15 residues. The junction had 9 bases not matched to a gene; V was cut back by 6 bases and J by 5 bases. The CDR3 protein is CASSPTSGSWDEQYF. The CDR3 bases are TGTGCCAGCAGCCCTACTAGCGGGAGTTGGGACGAGCAGTACTTC.

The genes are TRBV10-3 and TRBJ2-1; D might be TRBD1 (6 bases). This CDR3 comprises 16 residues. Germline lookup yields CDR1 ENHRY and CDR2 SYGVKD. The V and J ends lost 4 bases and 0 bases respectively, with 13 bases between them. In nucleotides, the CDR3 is TGTGCCATCAGTGTAGGGGGATTGGGCTCCTACAATGAGCAGTTCTTC. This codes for CAISVGGLGSYNEQFF.

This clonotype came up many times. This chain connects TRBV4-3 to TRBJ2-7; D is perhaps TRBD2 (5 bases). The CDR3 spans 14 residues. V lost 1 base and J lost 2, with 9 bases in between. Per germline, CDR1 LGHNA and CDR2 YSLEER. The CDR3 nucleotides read TGCGCCAGCAGCCAAGGCGGGTCTACCTACGAGCAGTACTTC. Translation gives CASSQGGSTYEQYF.

The CDR3 DNA reads TGCGCCAGCAGCCCGGGACTAGCGCAGTATTTT. Its translation is CASSPGLAQYF. J is TRBJ2-3 and V is TRBV5-1, with 8 bases that match TRBD2. The CDR3 consists of 11 residues. CDR1 and CDR2 (germline): SGHRS, YFSETQ. Germline trimming cut 4 bases from V and 10 bases from J; bases unmatched to any gene: 2.

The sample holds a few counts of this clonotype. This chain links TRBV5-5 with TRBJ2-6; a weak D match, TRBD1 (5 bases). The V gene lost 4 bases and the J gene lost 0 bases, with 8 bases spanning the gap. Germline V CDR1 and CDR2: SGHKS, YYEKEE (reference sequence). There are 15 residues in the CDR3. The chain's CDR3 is CASSRQPSGANVLTF. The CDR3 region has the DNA TGTGCCAGCAGCCGACAGCCCTCTGGGGCCAACGTCCTGACTTTC.

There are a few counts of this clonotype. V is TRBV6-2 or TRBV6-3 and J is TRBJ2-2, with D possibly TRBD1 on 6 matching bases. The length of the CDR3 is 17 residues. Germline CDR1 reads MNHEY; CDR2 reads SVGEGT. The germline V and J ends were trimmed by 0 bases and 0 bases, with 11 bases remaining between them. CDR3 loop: CASSYSLDRTNTGELFF. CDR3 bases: TGTGCCAGCAGTTACTCCCTCGACAGGACGAACACCGGGGAGCTGTTTTTT.

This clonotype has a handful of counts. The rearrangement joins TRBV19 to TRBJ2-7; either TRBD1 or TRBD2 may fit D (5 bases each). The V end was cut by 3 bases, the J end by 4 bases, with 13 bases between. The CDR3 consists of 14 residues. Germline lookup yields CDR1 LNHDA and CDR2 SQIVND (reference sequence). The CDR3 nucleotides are TGTGCCAGTAGTATTGGGGGAAACCTTTACGAGCAGTACTTC. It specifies CASSIGGNLYEQYF.

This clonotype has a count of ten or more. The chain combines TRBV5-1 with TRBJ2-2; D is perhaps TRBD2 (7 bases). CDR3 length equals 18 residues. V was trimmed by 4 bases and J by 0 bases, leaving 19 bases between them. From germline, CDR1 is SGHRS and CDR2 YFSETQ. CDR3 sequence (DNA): TGCGCCAGCAGCCGGGGGGCGGCTGAAGCTGCGAACACCGGGGAGCTGTTTTTT. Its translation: CASSRGAAEAANTGELFF.

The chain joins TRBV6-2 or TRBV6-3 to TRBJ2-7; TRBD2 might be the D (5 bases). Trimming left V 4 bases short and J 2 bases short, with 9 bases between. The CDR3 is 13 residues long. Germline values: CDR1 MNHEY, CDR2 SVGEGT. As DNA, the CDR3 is TGTGCCAGCAGTTGGGGAGAAACCTACGAGCAGTACTTC. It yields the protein CASSWGETYEQYF.

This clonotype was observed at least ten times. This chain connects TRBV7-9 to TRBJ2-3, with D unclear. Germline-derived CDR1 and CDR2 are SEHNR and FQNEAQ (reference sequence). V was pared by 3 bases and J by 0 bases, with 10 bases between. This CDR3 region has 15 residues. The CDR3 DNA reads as TGTGCCAGCAGCTTCACGTCGGTTAGCACAGATACGCAGTATTTT. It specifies CASSFTSVSTDTQYF.

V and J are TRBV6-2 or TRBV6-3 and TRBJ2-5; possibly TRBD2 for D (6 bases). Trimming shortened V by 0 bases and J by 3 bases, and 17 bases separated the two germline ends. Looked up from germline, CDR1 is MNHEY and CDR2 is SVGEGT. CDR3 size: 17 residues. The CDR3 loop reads CASSYSSMLAYEETQYF. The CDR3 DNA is TGTGCCAGCAGTTACTCGAGTATGCTAGCGTATGAAGAGACCCAGTACTTC.

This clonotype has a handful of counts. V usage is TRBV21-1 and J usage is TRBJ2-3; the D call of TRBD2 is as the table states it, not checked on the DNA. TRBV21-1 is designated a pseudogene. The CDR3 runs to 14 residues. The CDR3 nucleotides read TGTGCCAGCAGCAGGGGAGGGCCAGGGGATACGCAGTATTTT. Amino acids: CASSRGGPGDTQYF.

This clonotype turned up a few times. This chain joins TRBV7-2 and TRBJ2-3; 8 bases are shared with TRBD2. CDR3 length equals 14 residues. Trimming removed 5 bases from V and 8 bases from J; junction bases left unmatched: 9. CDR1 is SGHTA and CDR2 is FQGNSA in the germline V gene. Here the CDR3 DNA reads TGTGCCAGCAGCCCAGGCGGGGGGCAGGTTACGCAGTATTTT. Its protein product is CASSPGGGQVTQYF.

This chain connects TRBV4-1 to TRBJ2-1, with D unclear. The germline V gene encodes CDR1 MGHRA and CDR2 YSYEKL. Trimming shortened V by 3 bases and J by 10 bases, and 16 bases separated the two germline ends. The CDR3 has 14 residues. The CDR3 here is CASSHTDYNVEQFF. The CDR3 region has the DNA TGCGCCAGCAGCCACACAGATTATAATGTGGAGCAGTTCTTC.

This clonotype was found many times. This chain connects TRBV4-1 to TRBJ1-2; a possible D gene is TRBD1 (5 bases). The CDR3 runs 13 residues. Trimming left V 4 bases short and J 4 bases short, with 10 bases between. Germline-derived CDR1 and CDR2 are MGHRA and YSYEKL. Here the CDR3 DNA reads TGCGCCAGCAGCCCCGGAGGGGTCTATGGCTACACCTTC. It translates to CASSPGGVYGYTF.

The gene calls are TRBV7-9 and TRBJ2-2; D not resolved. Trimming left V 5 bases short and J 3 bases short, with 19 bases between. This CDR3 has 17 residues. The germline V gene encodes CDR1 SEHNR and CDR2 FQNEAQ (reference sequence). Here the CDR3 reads CASSPQSGYWDTGELFF. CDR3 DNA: TGTGCCAGCAGCCCCCAGTCCGGTTATTGGGACACCGGGGAGCTGTTTTTT.

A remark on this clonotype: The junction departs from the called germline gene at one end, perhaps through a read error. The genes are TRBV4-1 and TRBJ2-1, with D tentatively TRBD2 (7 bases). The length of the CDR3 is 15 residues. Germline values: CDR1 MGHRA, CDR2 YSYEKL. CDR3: CASSSPGGSHNEQFF. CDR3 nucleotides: TGCGCCAGCAGCTCTCCGGGGGGCTCCCACAATGAGCAGTTCTTC.

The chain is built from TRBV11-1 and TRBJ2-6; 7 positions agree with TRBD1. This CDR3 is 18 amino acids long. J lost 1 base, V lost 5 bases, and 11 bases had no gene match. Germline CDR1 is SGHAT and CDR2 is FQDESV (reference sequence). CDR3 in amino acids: CASSMRQGPPSGANVLTF. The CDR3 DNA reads TGTGCCAGCAGCATGAGACAGGGACCCCCATCTGGGGCCAACGTCCTGACTTTC.

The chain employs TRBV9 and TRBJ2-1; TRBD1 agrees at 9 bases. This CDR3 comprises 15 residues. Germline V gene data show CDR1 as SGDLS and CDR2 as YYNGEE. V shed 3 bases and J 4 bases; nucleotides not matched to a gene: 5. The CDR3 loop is CASSATGGKYNEQFF. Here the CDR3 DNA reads TGTGCCAGCAGCGCAACAGGGGGCAAATACAATGAGCAGTTCTTC.